This T cell receptor beta chain was recorded in a study of control samples from healthy donors and cancer patients. In its sample, this clone was seen once. Produced via immunoSEQ multiplex PCR; TCRdb's table is partial and in-frame only. The sample has about 75,000 clones, roughly 94% seen once. The source is a woman aged 40 to 50 in good health. The sequencing sample was made of blood.

DNA of the CDR3: TGTGCCAGCAGCGTAAGAGTTAGCACAGATACGCAGTATTTT. Translation gives CASSVRVSTDTQYF. The J gene is TRBJ2-3, the V gene TRBV9; D remains ambiguous. Between the trimmed V and J ends, which lost 1 base and 0 bases, there was a span of 6 bases. The CDR3 runs to 14 residues. CDR1 and CDR2 from the germline V gene are SGDLS and YYNGEE.